This T cell receptor (beta chain) was sequenced in a study of T cell responses to AZD1222 COVID-19 vaccine. Clones were read by immunoSEQ multiplex PCR, and TCRdb kept only the in-frame ones, dropping some. The sample yields 95,000 to 100,000 clones, approximately 89% seen once. With 2 bases removed from V and 6 bases from J, the gap between germline ends came to 19 bases. Germline V gene data show CDR1 as MGHRA and CDR2 as YSYEKL. The CDR3 loop spans 16 amino acids. This specimen was peripheral blood, taken 28 days after the second AZD1222 dose. The TCR sequence derives from an adult who received the AZD1222 COVID-19 vaccine. V and J are TRBV4-1 and TRBJ1-2; D is uncertain. CDR3 sequence reads: CASSQSIPGSFDGYTF. CDR3 sequence (DNA): TGCGCCAGCAGCCAATCCATTCCGGGCTCCTTCGATGGCTACACCTTC.